Following are 21 T cell receptor beta chains from one sample sequenced in a study of T cell repertoires in cytomegalovirus infection. Via MiXCR, TCRdb re-called the reads, giving one row per CDR3 protein. The sample holds more than 400,000 distinct CDR3 sequences; roughly 29% are singletons and the top ten take approximately 13%. The sequenced material came from PBMCs. Receptor source: a human donor in good health (CMV status not recorded). Some clones in this sample may be carry-over from other donors' samples.

The rearrangement joins TRBV6-1 to TRBJ2-1, with 8 bases aligning to TRBD2. Germline CDR1 and CDR2: MNHNS and SASEGT. This CDR3 region has 17 residues. V gave up 6 bases and J gave up 8 bases; unmatched junction bases: 18. The chain's CDR3 is CASSAERAGVGFDEQFF. In DNA, the CDR3 is TGTGCCAGCAGCGCGGAGCGAGCGGGAGTGGGGTTCGATGAGCAGTTCTTC.

This clonotype appeared a few times. This chain uses TRBV6-4 with TRBJ1-6, with no clear D. CDR1 and CDR2 from the germline V gene are MRHNA and SNTAGT. This CDR3 is built from 12 residues. The V end lost 3 bases, the J end lost 7 bases, and 4 bases lay between the germline ends. The CDR3 sequence is CASSEGNSPLHF. The CDR3 DNA reads as TGTGCCAGCAGTGAGGGAAATTCACCCCTCCACTTT.

This clonotype was observed a few times. The chain is built from TRBV11-2 and TRBJ1-1, with D possibly matching TRBD1 (5 bases). CDR3 size: 14 residues. CDR1 SGHAT and CDR2 FQNNGV come from the germline V gene. Deletions cut 2 bases from V and 4 bases from J, with 11 bases between. Here the CDR3 DNA reads TGTGCCAGCAGCTTATTGGGGGGGAGCACTGAAGCTTTCTTT. Amino acids: CASSLLGGSTEAFF. Full variable domain (rest looked up from reference TRBV11-2 and TRBJ1-1): EAGVAQSPRYKIIEKRQSVAFWCNPISGHATLYWYQQILGQGPKLLIQFQNNGVVDDSQLPKDRFSAERLKGVDSTLKIQPAKLEDSAVYLCASSLLGGSTEAFFGQGTRLTVV.

V gene TRBV19 combines with J gene TRBJ2-2; no definite D call. Germline V lookup: CDR1 LNHDA, CDR2 SQIVND (reference sequence). Trimming shortened V by 4 bases and J by 2 bases, and 14 bases separated the two germline ends. The CDR3 extends over 16 amino acids. CDR3 region: CASSSSFILNTGELFF. In DNA, the CDR3 is TGTGCCAGTAGTAGTAGCTTCATCCTTAACACCGGGGAGCTGTTTTTT.

This chain connects TRBV6-2 or TRBV6-3 to TRBJ2-2, with 7 nucleotides matching TRBD1. The CDR3 totals 13 residues. The ends lost 8 bases at V and 4 bases at J; junction bases unmatched: 4. Germline V gene lookup returns CDR1 MNHEY and CDR2 SVGEGT. This CDR3 is CASRQGGTGELFF. The CDR3 DNA follows: TGTGCCAGCCGACAGGGCGGCACCGGGGAGCTGTTTTTT.

This clonotype was counted only a few times. The chain couples TRBV20-1 to TRBJ2-2; D assignment may be TRBD1 or TRBD2 (5 bases each). The CDR3 runs 13 residues. V was clipped by 7 bases and J by 8 bases, with 17 bases between them. From germline, CDR1 is DFQATT and CDR2 SNEGSKA (reference sequence). In DNA form, the CDR3 reads TGCAGTGTCCGGGACGGTCGAGCAGGGGAGCTGTTTTTT. It yields the protein CSVRDGRAGELFF.

This clonotype has a count of ten or more. The rearrangement links TRBV7-8 to TRBJ1-1, with D uncertain. The germline gives CDR1 SGHVS, CDR2 FQNEAQ. V was trimmed by 1 base and J by 0 bases, leaving 12 bases between them. CDR3 length: 16 amino acids. Here the CDR3 reads CASSLEVPVMNTEAFF. CDR3 coding DNA: TGTGCCAGCAGCTTAGAAGTTCCAGTCATGAACACTGAAGCTTTCTTT.

The gene calls are TRBV2 and TRBJ2-7; 12 nucleotides align to TRBD2. The V and J ends lost 5 bases and 0 bases, in that order; junction bases with no gene match: 11. The CDR3 has 18 amino acids. Germline V CDR1 and CDR2: SNHLY, FYNNEI. The CDR3 nucleotides read TGTGCCAGCAGTCGGACTAGCGGGGCCTATAGGAGCTCCTACGAGCAGTACTTC. Translation: CASSRTSGAYRSSYEQYF.

The J gene is TRBJ1-5, the V gene TRBV4-1; D uncertain. The V and J ends lost 0 bases and 2 bases respectively, with 8 bases between them. The CDR3 runs 15 residues. Germline-derived CDR1 and CDR2 are MGHRA and YSYEKL. DNA for the CDR3: TGCGCCAGCAGCCAAGACCAATGGGGCAATCAGCCCCAGCATTTT. This sequence encodes CASSQDQWGNQPQHF.

This clonotype appeared many times. A much bigger clone sits one base away, suggesting this may be a read error. The DNA for the CDR3 is TGTGCCAGCTGCTCTGGGGCCAACGTCCTGACTTTC. Translation gives CASCSGANVLTF. This rearrangement joins TRBV12-3 or TRBV12-4 to TRBJ2-6, with D hard to call. V was pared by 8 bases and J by 0 bases, with 2 bases between. The CDR3 runs 12 residues.

The chain couples TRBV29-1 to TRBJ1-1; D perhaps matches TRBD1 (5 bases). The CDR3 contains 11 residues. The V end lost 3 bases, the J end lost 6 bases, and 8 bases lay between the germline ends. Germline V CDR1 and CDR2: SQVTM, ANQGSEA. The CDR3 reads CSVEGGAEAFF. DNA for the CDR3: TGCAGCGTTGAGGGGGGGGCTGAAGCTTTCTTT.

V and J are TRBV7-4 and TRBJ2-1; D is undetermined. V lost 11 bases, J lost 6 bases, and 20 bases lay in between. Germline V CDR1 and CDR2: SGHVT, SQSDAQ. The CDR3 has 14 amino acids. DNA of the CDR3: TGTGCCTCCAACCACGGGCCAGTCTCCAATGAGCAGTTCTTC. It encodes CASNHGPVSNEQFF.

The rearrangement joins TRBV28 to TRBJ2-1; TRBD2 agrees at 7 bases. Trimming cost V 2 bases and J 7 bases; bases outside gene matches: 14. The CDR3 totals 17 residues. Germline lookup yields CDR1 MDHEN and CDR2 SYDVKM. CDR3 sequence: CASSLIHGGGSDNEQFF. CDR3 DNA sequence: TGTGCCAGCAGTTTAATCCATGGCGGCGGGAGTGATAATGAGCAGTTCTTC.

This clonotype was seen more than once but under ten times. This chain joins TRBV12-3 or TRBV12-4 and TRBJ2-3; unclear D gene. V lost 7 bases, J lost 1 base, and 9 bases lay in between. The CDR3 has 13 residues. This chain's CDR3 is CASKRTGTDTQYF. The CDR3 DNA reads TGTGCCAGCAAGAGGACCGGCACAGATACGCAGTATTTT.

The rearrangement joins TRBV27 to TRBJ1-1; no definite D call. The germline gives CDR1 MNHEY, CDR2 SMNVEV (reference sequence). CDR3 length equals 13 residues. The V gene lost 3 bases and the J gene lost 2 bases, with 7 bases spanning the gap. The CDR3 loop reads CASSLGINTEAFF. CDR3 nucleotide sequence: TGTGCCAGCAGTTTGGGCATCAACACTGAAGCTTTCTTT.

The chain employs TRBV7-9 and TRBJ2-1; 10 bases are shared with TRBD2. CDR1 and CDR2 from the germline V gene are SEHNR and FQNEAQ (reference sequence). After removal of 5 bases from V and 7 bases from J, the junction contained 20 bases not matched to a gene. The CDR3 extends over 19 amino acids. CDR3 in amino acids: CASSPPPGLAVIMRNEQFF. In DNA form, the CDR3 reads TGTGCCAGCAGCCCACCGCCCGGACTAGCGGTGATAATGCGGAATGAGCAGTTCTTC.

This clonotype was detected only a few times. This chain connects TRBV28 to TRBJ1-1, with no clear D. The CDR3 consists of 15 residues. V gave up 3 bases and J gave up 0 bases, with 11 bases separating them. Germline-derived CDR1 and CDR2 are MDHEN and SYDVKM. The CDR3: CASSFPDRLNTEAFF. CDR3 sequence (DNA): TGTGCCAGCAGTTTCCCAGATAGACTGAACACTGAAGCTTTCTTT.

This clonotype was counted ten times or more. The chain is built from TRBV6-5 and TRBJ2-6; the D call may be TRBD1 or TRBD2 (5 bases each). CDR3 length equals 18 residues. V lost 0 bases to trimming and J lost 0 bases, with 12 bases between them. Germline-derived CDR1 and CDR2 are MNHEY and SVGAGI. In DNA, the CDR3 is TGTGCCAGCAGTTACTCGTGGGACGGAGCCTCTGGGGCCAACGTCCTGACTTTC. It translates to CASSYSWDGASGANVLTF.

The chain recombines TRBV12-3 or TRBV12-4 with TRBJ2-1; 9 bases agree with TRBD2. V lost 2 bases to trimming and J lost 9 bases; unmatched junction nucleotides: 17. The CDR3 totals 18 residues. The CDR3 coding sequence is TGTGCCAGCAGTTTAAAGGGTATCGCGGGAGGGCCGTTGGGTGAGCAGTTCTTC. Protein: CASSLKGIAGGPLGEQFF.

This clonotype was observed a handful of times. The genes are TRBV7-2 and TRBJ2-7; 10 nucleotides line up with TRBD2. The V segment lost 5 bases and the J segment 2 bases; nucleotides outside the gene matches: 9. Germline CDR1 is SGHTA and CDR2 is FQGNSA. The CDR3 runs 16 residues. The DNA for the CDR3 is TGTGCCAGCAGCCCCCCGAGGGGGACTAGCGCCTACGAGCAGTACTTC. Translation gives CASSPPRGTSAYEQYF.

This clonotype was seen only a few times. One junction end disagrees with the germline gene, perhaps due to a read error. The V call is TRBV7-6, the J call TRBJ2-3; 10 nucleotides align to TRBD2. The V gene's germline CDR1 is SGHVS and CDR2 FNYEAQ. This CDR3 spans 15 amino acids. CDR3 nucleotides: TGTGCTAGCAGCTCCGGACTAGCGGCCGCGGGGGAGCAGTATTTT. This translates into CASSSGLAAAGEQYF.